The rows below give T cell receptor beta chains drawn from one sample of a study of control samples from healthy donors and cancer patients. Method: immunoSEQ multiplex PCR; TCRdb's copy keeps in-frame clones and lacks some. The sample consists of 120,000 to 150,000 clones, 91% of them appearing once. The sequenced sample was blood. All receptors derive from a man between 25 and 39 years old in good health. The CDR3 runs from the conserved cysteine through the conserved F or W. The D gene is left open where the match is weak. Clone size, where shown, is once, few, many, or a class for clones that have expanded.

clone_size	v_call	j_call	d_call	cdr3_aa	cdr3_nt
NA	TRBV2	TRBJ1-1	NA	CASIGGEYVNTEAFF	TGTGCCAGCATAGGGGGGGAATACGTGAACACTGAAGCTTTCTTT
NA	TRBV19	TRBJ1-2	TRBD1	CASSISPGQNYGYTF	TGTGCCAGTAGTATATCTCCGGGACAGAACTATGGCTACACCTTC
NA	TRBV5-1	TRBJ1-3	TRBD1	CASSFVGQAGNTIYF	TGCGCCAGCAGCTTCGTAGGACAGGCTGGAAACACCATATATTTT
NA	TRBV19	TRBJ1-1	NA	CASSTGPAMNTEAFF	TGTGCCAGTAGTACCGGGCCGGCTATGAACACTGAAGCTTTCTTT
few	TRBV7-6	TRBJ2-7	TRBD2	CASSLDGSSGGGQYF	TGTGCCAGCAGCTTGGATGGGTCTAGCGGGGGGGGGCAGTACTTC
NA	TRBV7-6	TRBJ2-7	NA	CASSREGGGREEQYF	TGTGCCAGCAGCAGAGAGGGGGGGGGCAGGGAAGAGCAGTACTTC
NA	TRBV30	TRBJ1-2	TRBD1	CAPDLPRTGANGYTF	TGTGCCCCCGACCTCCCCAGGACAGGGGCAAATGGCTACACCTTC
NA	TRBV29-1	TRBJ2-7	NA	CSVNTGIYEQYF	TGCAGCGTTAATACAGGGATCTACGAGCAGTACTTC
NA	TRBV6-5	TRBJ2-7	NA	CASRDGGRGYEQYF	TGTGCCAGCAGAGACGGTGGAAGGGGTTACGAGCAGTACTTC
NA	TRBV11-2	TRBJ1-4	NA	CASSLDMGSLSEKLFF	TGTGCCAGCAGCTTAGACATGGGGTCGCTATCTGAAAAACTGTTTTTT
NA	TRBV5-1	TRBJ2-7	NA	CASSYQGAAEQYF	TGCGCCAGCAGCTACCAGGGCGCCGCCGAGCAGTACTTC
NA	TRBV7-9	TRBJ1-4	NA	CASSLVGEEEEKLFF	TGTGCCAGCAGCTTAGTCGGGGAAGAGGAGGAAAAACTGTTTTTT
NA	TRBV4-1	TRBJ2-2	NA	CASSQDPGTGATGELFF	TGCGCCAGCAGCCAAGATCCGGGAACGGGGGCTACCGGGGAGCTGTTTTTT
once	TRBV30	TRBJ1-1	NA	CAWSGTKYMNTEAFF	TGTGCCTGGAGTGGGACAAAATACATGAACACTGAAGCTTTCTTT
NA	TRBV28	TRBJ1-4	TRBD1	CASSFRGTGESKLFF	TGTGCCAGCAGTTTTCGGGGGACAGGGGAGTCAAAACTGTTTTTT
NA	TRBV6-5	TRBJ1-5	NA	CAAARLYSNQPQHF	TGTGCCGCGGCCAGGCTTTATAGCAATCAGCCCCAGCATTTT
NA	TRBV4-1	TRBJ1-3	NA	CASSQDQEGFGNTIYF	TGCGCCAGCAGCCAAGATCAGGAGGGTTTTGGCAACACCATATATTTT